The source of this TCR beta chain is a study of blood T cell repertoires in COVID-19. There are 14 residues in the CDR3. V was clipped by 1 base and J by 3 bases, with 8 bases between them. Looked up from germline, CDR1 is LGHNA and CDR2 is YSLEER. Sequencing was performed with immunoSEQ multiplex PCR; in TCRdb, only in-frame clones are kept and a portion is missing. The table lists under 120,000 clones, 80% to 90% of them singletons, with approximately 30% in the top ten. The sequence was obtained from an elderly woman with acute or convalescent COVID-19. The specimen sequenced was peripheral blood. The rearrangement links TRBV4-3 to TRBJ2-3, with D possibly TRBD2 on 5 matching bases. The CDR3 reads CASSQVAGTDTQYF. The CDR3, as DNA: TGCGCCAGCAGCCAAGTGGCGGGTACAGATACGCAGTATTTT.